Listed below are T cell receptor beta chains from one sample, sequenced in a study of T cell changes during pregnancy in multiple sclerosis. Sequenced by immunoSEQ multiplex PCR; TCRdb stores in-frame clones only, minus some. The sample carries tens of thousands of clones, 75% to 95% recorded once. Source: CD8+ T cells from peripheral blood mononuclear cells, taken after pregnancy. Source of these receptors: a female donor with multiple sclerosis, enrolled in a pregnancy study. Both conserved end residues are part of each CDR3. A D gene is named only where the DNA matches it firmly. Size is stated for part of the rows, as once, few or many counts, or as a class when the clone is expanded.

>TRBV10-3|TRBD1|TRBJ1-3|.
TGTGCCACCGGACAGGGGGGCCCAAACACCATATATTTT
CATGQGGPNTIYF
>TRBV27|.|TRBJ1-2|.
TGTGCCAGCAGTTTGTCCAGGAACTATGGCTACACCTTC
CASSLSRNYGYTF
>TRBV9|TRBD1|TRBJ2-3|.
TGTGCCAGCAGCGCGAGGGACAGCAGGGATACGCAGTATTTT
CASSARDSRDTQYF
>TRBV4-1|.|TRBJ2-1|.
TGCGCCAGCAGCCAAGGGTTCCCAGTTGAGGGAAGCTCCTACAATGAGCAGTTCTTC
CASSQGFPVEGSSYNEQFF
>TRBV11-2|TRBD1|TRBJ2-7|.
TGTGCCAGCAGCCAATTCCGACAGGGGAGCTACGAGCAGTACTTC
CASSQFRQGSYEQYF
>TRBV6-1|TRBD1|TRBJ1-2|.
TGTGCCAGCAGTGAAGTCACAGGGGGCAACTATGGCTACACCTTC
CASSEVTGGNYGYTF
>TRBV28|.|TRBJ2-7|.
TGTGCCAGCAGTTTATTCCCTGCTAGGGGTTCCTACGAGCAGTACTTC
CASSLFPARGSYEQYF
>TRBV5-6|TRBD2|TRBJ2-5|.
TGTGCCAGCAGCGGGGGACTAGCGGGAGAGACCCAGTACTTC
CASSGGLAGETQYF
>TRBV5-4|.|TRBJ1-1|.
TGTGCCAGCAGCTTGTTCTCTGTGAACACTGAAGCTTTCTTT
CASSLFSVNTEAFF
>TRBV29-1|TRBD1|TRBJ2-6|.
TGCAGCGTTGGGGGGGACAGGGCTGGGGCCAACGTCCTGACTTTC
CSVGGDRAGANVLTF
>TRBV6-1|.|TRBJ1-2|.
TGTGCCAGCAGTGAATACAGGGTACTTAACTATGGCTACACCTTC
CASSEYRVLNYGYTF
>TRBV6-5|.|TRBJ1-6|.
TGTGCCAGCAGTTATGGTTCGGGTTCACCCCTCCACTTT
CASSYGSGSPLHF
>TRBV7-9|.|TRBJ1-2|.
TGTGCCAGCAGCTTATCCCAGGGGCACTATGGCTACACCTTC
CASSLSQGHYGYTF
>TRBV19|.|TRBJ2-4|.
TGTGCCAGTAGTATTGTGTTTAGGGGCCGGGAAAACATTCAGTACTTC
CASSIVFRGRENIQYF
>TRBV28|TRBD2|TRBJ2-3|.
TGTGCCAGCAGTTCGGGCGGGACTAGCGGGAGTCATGGCACAGATACGCAGTATTTT
CASSSGGTSGSHGTDTQYF
>TRBV18|.|TRBJ1-1|.
TGTGCCAGCTCACCACCCTACAGTTCTTGGGGGGGCACTGAAGCTTTCTTT
CASSPPYSSWGGTEAFF
>TRBV5-4|TRBD2|TRBJ2-5|.
TGTGCCAGCAGCCAGCGGGAGGGTCTCCAAGAGACCCAGTACTTC
CASSQREGLQETQYF
>TRBV27|TRBD2|TRBJ2-3|.
TGTGCCAGCAGTATAGCGGGAGTGACAGATACGCAGTATTTT
CASSIAGVTDTQYF
>TRBV7-6|TRBD1|TRBJ2-1|.
TGTGCCAGCAGCCCGAGGGGGCTGGATGAGCAGTTCTTC
CASSPRGLDEQFF
>TRBV5-6|.|TRBJ2-7|.
TGTGCCAGCAGCTTGGGAGTCCACGAGCAGTACTTC
CASSLGVHEQYF
>TRBV9|.|TRBJ2-3|.
TGTGCCAGCAGCCACAGACCACAGCAAGATACGCAGTATTTT
CASSHRPQQDTQYF
>TRBV29-1|TRBD1|TRBJ1-2|.
TGCAGCGTTCCGACAGGGGGAATCTTCGGCTACACCTTC
CSVPTGGIFGYTF
>TRBV9|TRBD2|TRBJ2-1|.
TGTGCCAGCAGCCCGGGGGCTAGCGGGAGTGACCACAATGAGCAGTTCTTC
CASSPGASGSDHNEQFF
>TRBV7-9|.|TRBJ2-7|.
TGTGCCAGCAGCGGGGGGACTGGGCAAAGCTCCTACGAGCAGTACTTC
CASSGGTGQSSYEQYF
>TRBV7-9|.|TRBJ2-5|.
TGTGCCAGCAGCCCCCGAGGGGGGGGTACCCAGTACTTC
CASSPRGGGTQYF
>TRBV6-5|.|TRBJ1-3|once
TGTGCCAGCAGTGCCAGTGGTCTGTCTGGAAACACCATATATTTT
CASSASGLSGNTIYF
>TRBV7-9|TRBD2|TRBJ2-2|.
TGTGCCAGCAGCTCCCCAGGAAGCGGGGGGGCCGGGGAGCTGTTTTTT
CASSSPGSGGAGELFF
>TRBV5-1|TRBD1|TRBJ2-2|once
TGCGCCAGCAGCTCACAGACAGGGGGATCCACCGGGGAGCTGTTTTTT
CASSSQTGGSTGELFF
>TRBV7-9|TRBD1|TRBJ2-1|.
TGTGCCAGCAGCTTACGACAGGGTCTTAGCTCCTACAATGAGCAGTTCTTC
CASSLRQGLSSYNEQFF
>TRBV2|TRBD1|TRBJ2-1|.
TGTGCCAGCAGGACCGGGACAGGGTCCAGAAATGAGCAGTTCTTC
CASRTGTGSRNEQFF
>TRBV10-2|TRBD1|TRBJ2-7|.
TGCGCCAGCAGTGAGTCGACAGGGGTAGCCGAGCAGTACTTC
CASSESTGVAEQYF
>TRBV10-1|.|TRBJ2-7|.
TGCGCCAGCAGTTGGAAGAAAGAGGTCGAGCAGTACTTC
CASSWKKEVEQYF
>TRBV2|.|TRBJ2-7|.
TGTGCCAGCAGTGAAGGGAGGTACTCCTACGAGCAGTACTTC
CASSEGRYSYEQYF
>TRBV2|TRBD2|TRBJ2-7|once
TGTGCCAGCAGTGAATGGGGGGCGGGAGGGGGATTCTACGAGCAGTACTTC
CASSEWGAGGGFYEQYF